What follows describes a single TCR beta chain. Its antigen is not identified. This sample stems from a study of T cells after yellow fever vaccination. Findings and limits, study-wide: Repertoires sorted by FACS could include abundant clonotypes that are contaminants from the bulk population.

Germline V CDR1 and CDR2: SGHTA, FQGNSA. J lost 2 bases, V lost 2 bases, and 4 bases had no gene match. The CDR3 is made up of 17 amino acids. TCR cDNA, made by 5'RACE template switching, carried an added universal primer site and UMIs. TCRdb independently ran MiXCR on the 5' RACE reads; one entry per CDR3 protein. In the table there are about 580,000 distinct CDR3 sequences, about a sixth of which are singletons. The sequencing used PBMCs, collected 5 days after the first yellow fever vaccination. V and J are TRBV7-2 and TRBJ2-3, with TRBD2 matching over 13 bases. The clonotype comes from a man between 18 and 35 years old who received the YFV17D yellow fever vaccine. The CDR3 loop is CASSLRTSGGITDTQYF. CDR3 sequence (DNA): TGTGCCAGCAGCTTAAGGACTAGCGGGGGAATCACAGATACGCAGTATTTT.